This TCR beta chain is from a study of regulatory T cells in long-lasting Graves disease. Study-wide context: Patients with persistent Graves' disease had over 5 years of antithyroid drugs and persistent TSH receptor antibodies.

To note about this clonotype: Its antigen is currently unknown.

Construction of the TCR beta libraries employed iRepertoire HTBI primers in conjunction with Arm-PCR of CDR3 regions. TCRdb itself ran the multiplex PCR reads through MiXCR, one entry per CDR3 protein. The profile shows 400,000 or so distinct CDR3 sequences, around 22% of them singletons. Findings and limits, study-wide: Sample size, which was small, may have reduced accuracy.

The time point here: persistent/refractory GD, antithyroid drugs over 5 years with positive TRAb. PBMC RNA served as the TCR library source. The patients were enrolled through endocrinology in Xi'an, China. The sequencing here drew on peripheral blood mononuclear cells (PBMCs), taken when the disease was refractory, from a patient treated with antithyroid drugs. This sequence originates from a female donor with Graves disease.

CDR3 coding DNA: TGTGCCAGCAGCTTTCGAAGGGACTACAACATTCAGTACTTC. This encodes CASSFRRDYNIQYF. J is TRBJ2-4 and V is TRBV7-2; 7 bases agree with TRBD2. The length of the CDR3 is 14 residues. Trimming cost V 3 bases and J 7 bases; bases outside gene matches: 6. The V gene's germline CDR1 is SGHTA and CDR2 FQGNSA. Full variable domain (rest looked up from reference TRBV7-2 and TRBJ2-4): GAGVSQSPSNKVTEKGKDVELRCDPISGHTALYWYRQSLGQGLEFLIYFQGNSAPDKSGLPSDRFSAERTGGSVSTLTIQRTQQEDSAVYLCASSFRRDYNIQYFGAGTRLSVL.